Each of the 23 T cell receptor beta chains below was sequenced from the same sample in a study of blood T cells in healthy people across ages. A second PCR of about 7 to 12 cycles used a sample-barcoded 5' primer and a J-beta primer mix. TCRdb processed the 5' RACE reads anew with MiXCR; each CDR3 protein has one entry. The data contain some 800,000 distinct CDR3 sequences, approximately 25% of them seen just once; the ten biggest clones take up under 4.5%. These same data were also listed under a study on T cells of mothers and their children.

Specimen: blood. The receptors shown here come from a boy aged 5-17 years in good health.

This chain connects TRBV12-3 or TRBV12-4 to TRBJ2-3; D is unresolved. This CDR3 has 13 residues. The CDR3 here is CATGILGPDTQYF. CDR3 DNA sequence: TGTGCTACCGGTATACTTGGGCCCGATACGCAGTATTTT.

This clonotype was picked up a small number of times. The CDR3 loop is CSLSGQGELFF. The CDR3 bases are TGCTCCCTCAGCGGTCAGGGGGAGCTGTTTTTT. This chain joins TRBV20-1 and TRBJ2-2; TRBD2 is a possible D gene (5 bases). Germline V lookup: CDR1 DFQATT, CDR2 SNEGSKA (reference sequence). The CDR3 loop spans 11 amino acids.

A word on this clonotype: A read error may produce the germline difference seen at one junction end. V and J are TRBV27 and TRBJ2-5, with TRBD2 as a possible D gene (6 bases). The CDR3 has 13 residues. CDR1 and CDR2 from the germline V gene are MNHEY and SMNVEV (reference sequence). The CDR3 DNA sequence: TGTGCCAGCAGTTTAGTTCCCGGGAGAGAGGGGAACTTC. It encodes CASSLVPGREGNF.

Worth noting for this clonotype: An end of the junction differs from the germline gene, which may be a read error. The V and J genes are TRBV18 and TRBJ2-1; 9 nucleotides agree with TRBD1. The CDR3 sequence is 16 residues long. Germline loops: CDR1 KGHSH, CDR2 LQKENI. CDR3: CASSPTPGQGIDEQFF. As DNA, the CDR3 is TGCGCCAGCTCACCGACGCCGGGACAGGGCATTGATGAGCAGTTCTTC.

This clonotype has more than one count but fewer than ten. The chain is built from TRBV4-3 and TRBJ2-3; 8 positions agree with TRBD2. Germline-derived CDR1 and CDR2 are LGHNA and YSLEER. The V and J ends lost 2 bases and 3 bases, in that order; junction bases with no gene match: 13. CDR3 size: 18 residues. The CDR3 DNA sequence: TGCGCCAGCAGCCAATCCATGTTTGGTAGCGGGGCAACAGATACGCAGTATTTT. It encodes CASSQSMFGSGATDTQYF.

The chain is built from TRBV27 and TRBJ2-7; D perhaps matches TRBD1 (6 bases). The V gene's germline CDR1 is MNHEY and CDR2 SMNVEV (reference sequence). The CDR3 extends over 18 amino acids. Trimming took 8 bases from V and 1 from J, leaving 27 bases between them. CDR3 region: CASSPGAVSGERSYEQYF. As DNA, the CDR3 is TGTGCCAGCTCTCCCGGCGCGGTGTCAGGGGAAAGGTCCTACGAGCAGTACTTC.

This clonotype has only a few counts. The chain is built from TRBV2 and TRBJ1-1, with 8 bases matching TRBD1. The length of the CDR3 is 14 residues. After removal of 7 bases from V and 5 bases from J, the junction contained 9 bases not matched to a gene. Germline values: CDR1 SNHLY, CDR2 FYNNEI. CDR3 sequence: CASITEDRETEAFF. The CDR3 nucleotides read TGTGCCAGCATCACCGAGGACAGGGAAACTGAAGCTTTCTTT. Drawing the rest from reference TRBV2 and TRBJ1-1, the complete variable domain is EPEVTQTPSHQVTQMGQEVILRCVPISNHLYFYWYRQILGQKVEFLVSFYNNEISEKSEIFDDQFSVERPDGSNFTLKIRSTKLEDSAMYFCASITEDRETEAFFGQGTRLTVV.

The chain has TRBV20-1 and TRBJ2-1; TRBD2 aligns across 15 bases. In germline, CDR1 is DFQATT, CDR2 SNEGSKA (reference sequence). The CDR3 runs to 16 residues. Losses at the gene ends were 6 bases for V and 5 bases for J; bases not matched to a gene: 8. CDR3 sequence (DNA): TGCAGTGCGCCGGGGACTAGCGGGAGGAGTCACAATGAGCAGTTCTTC. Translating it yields CSAPGTSGRSHNEQFF.

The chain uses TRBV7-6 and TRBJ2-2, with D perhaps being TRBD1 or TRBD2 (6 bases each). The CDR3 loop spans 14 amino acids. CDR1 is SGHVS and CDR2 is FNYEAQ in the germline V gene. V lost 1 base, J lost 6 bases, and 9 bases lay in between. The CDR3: CASSLGGAAGELFF. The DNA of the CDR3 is TGTGCCAGCAGCTTAGGGGGGGCTGCCGGGGAGCTGTTTTTT.

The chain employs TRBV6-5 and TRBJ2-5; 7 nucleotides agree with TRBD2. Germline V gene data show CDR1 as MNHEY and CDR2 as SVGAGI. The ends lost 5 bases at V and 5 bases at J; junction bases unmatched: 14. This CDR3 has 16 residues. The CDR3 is CASSEYGLEEGETQYF. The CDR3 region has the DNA TGTGCCAGCAGTGAATACGGACTAGAAGAAGGGGAGACCCAGTACTTC.

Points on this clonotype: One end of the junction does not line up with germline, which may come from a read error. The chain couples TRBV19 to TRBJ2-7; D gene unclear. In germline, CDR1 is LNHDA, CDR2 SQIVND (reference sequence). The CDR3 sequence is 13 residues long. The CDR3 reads CACSRSDLFEQYF. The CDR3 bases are TGTGCCTGTAGTCGGTCAGACCTTTTCGAGCAGTACTTC.

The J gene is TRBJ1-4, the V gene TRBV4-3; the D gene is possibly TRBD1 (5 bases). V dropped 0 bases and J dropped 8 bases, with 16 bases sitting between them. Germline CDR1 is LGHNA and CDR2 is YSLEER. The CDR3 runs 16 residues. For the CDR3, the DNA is TGCGCCAGCAGCCAAGAATGGAGGGGATCAGTGGAAAAACTGTTTTTT. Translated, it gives CASSQEWRGSVEKLFF.

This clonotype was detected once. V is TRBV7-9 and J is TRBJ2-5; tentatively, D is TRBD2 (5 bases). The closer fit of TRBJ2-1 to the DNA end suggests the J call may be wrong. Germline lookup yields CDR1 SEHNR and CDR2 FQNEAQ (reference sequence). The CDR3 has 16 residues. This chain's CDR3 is CASSSTRKDLHNEQFF. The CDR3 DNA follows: TGTGCCAGCAGCTCGACCCGGAAGGACTTACACAATGAGCAGTTCTTC.

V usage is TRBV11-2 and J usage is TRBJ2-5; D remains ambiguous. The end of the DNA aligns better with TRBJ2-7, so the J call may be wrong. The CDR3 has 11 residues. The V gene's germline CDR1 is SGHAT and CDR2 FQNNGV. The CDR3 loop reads CASGASYEQYF. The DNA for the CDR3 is TGTGCCAGCGGAGCATCCTACGAGCAGTACTTC.

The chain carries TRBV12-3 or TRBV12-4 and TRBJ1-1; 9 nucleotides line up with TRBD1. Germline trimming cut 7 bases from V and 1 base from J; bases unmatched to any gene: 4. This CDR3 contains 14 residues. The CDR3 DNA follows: TGTGCCAGCACCGGGGACAGGGCGAACACTGAAGCTTTCTTT. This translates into CASTGDRANTEAFF.

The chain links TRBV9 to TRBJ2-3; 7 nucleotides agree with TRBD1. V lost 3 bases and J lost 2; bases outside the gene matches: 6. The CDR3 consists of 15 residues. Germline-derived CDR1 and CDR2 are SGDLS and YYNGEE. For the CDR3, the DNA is TGTGCCAGCAGCGACAGGGGATATCCCACAGATACGCAGTATTTT. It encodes CASSDRGYPTDTQYF.

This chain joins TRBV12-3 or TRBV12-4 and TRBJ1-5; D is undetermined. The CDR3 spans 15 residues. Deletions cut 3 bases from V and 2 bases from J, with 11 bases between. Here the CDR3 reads CASSFWGAGNQPQHF. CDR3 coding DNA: TGTGCCAGCAGTTTTTGGGGTGCTGGCAATCAGCCCCAGCATTTT.

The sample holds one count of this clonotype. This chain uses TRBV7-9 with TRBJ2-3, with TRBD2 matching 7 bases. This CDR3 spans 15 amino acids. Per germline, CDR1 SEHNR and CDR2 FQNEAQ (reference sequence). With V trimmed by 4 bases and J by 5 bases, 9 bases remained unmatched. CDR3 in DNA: TGTGCCAGCAGCTCCTCTAGCGGCCGAGGAGATACGCAGTATTTT. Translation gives CASSSSSGRGDTQYF.

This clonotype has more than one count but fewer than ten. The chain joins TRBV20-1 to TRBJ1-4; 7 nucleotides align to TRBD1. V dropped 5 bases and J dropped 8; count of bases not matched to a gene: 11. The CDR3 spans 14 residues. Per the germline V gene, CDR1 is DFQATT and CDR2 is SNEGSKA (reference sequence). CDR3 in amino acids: CSAYTGEDHEKLFF. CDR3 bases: TGCAGTGCTTATACAGGGGAGGATCACGAAAAACTGTTTTTT.

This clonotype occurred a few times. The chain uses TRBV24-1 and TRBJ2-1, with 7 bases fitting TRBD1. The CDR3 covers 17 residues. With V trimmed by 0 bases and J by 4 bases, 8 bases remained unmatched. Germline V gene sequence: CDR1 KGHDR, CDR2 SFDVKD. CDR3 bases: TGTGCCACCAGTGATTTGTCCCCTGGACAGGAATACAATGAGCAGTTCTTC. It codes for CATSDLSPGQEYNEQFF.

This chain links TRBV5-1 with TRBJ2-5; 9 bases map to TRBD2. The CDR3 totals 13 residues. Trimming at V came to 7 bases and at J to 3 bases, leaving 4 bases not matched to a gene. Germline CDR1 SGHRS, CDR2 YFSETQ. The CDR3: CASGASGKETQYF. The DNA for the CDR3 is TGCGCCAGCGGAGCTAGCGGGAAAGAGACCCAGTACTTC.

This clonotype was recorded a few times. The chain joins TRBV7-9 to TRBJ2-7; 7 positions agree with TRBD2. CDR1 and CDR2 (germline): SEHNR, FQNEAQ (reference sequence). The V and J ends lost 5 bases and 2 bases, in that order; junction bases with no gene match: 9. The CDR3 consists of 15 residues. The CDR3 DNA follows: TGTGCCAGCAGCCCAGTTAGCGGGTCTACCTACGAGCAGTACTTC. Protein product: CASSPVSGSTYEQYF.

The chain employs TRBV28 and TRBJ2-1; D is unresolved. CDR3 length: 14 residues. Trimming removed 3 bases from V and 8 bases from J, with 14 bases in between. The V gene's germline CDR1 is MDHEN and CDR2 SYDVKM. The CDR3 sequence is CASSFDFIRDEQFF. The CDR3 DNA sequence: TGTGCCAGCAGTTTCGACTTCATTCGGGATGAGCAGTTCTTC.